This T cell receptor (beta chain) was observed in a study of glioma-infiltrating T cells. The CDR3 extends over 16 amino acids. J was trimmed by 4 bases and V by 0 bases; bases with no gene match: 4. CDR1 LGHNA and CDR2 YNFKEQ come from the germline V gene. Study outcomes and limitations: Shared blood CDR3 signature motifs marked patients with low tissue-blood divergence.

The iRepertoire nested amplicon-rescue multiplex PCR amplified TCR alpha and beta CDR3s from RNA. TCRdb re-called the multiplex PCR reads through MiXCR, storing one row per CDR3 protein. The sample consists of 300,000 to 450,000 distinct CDR3 sequences, approximately 42% of them appearing once. This clonotype appeared many times. Its antigen is currently unknown. Material for sequencing was glioma tissue, nonneoplastic brain tissue, or PBMCs (not recorded which). The clonotype comes from a human donor with low-grade glioma or glioblastoma, undergoing nonglioma brain surgery, or in good health (not recorded which). V and J are TRBV4-2 and TRBJ2-5; 11 bases are shared with TRBD2. Written as DNA, the CDR3 is TGTGCCAGCAGCCAAGACTTACTAGCGGGAGTAGAGACCCAGTACTTC. It codes for CASSQDLLAGVETQYF.